This T cell receptor beta chain emerged from a study of T cell responses to AZD1222 COVID-19 vaccine. Study observations and caveats: Mostly white British, mostly female donors; authors suggested clonal diversity may be underestimated. No day 14 peak samples; only post-peak repertoires were characterized.

This clone was recorded once. The antigen remains unidentified. Generated by immunoSEQ multiplex PCR, the TCRdb table keeps only in-frame clones and is missing some. The profile shows 150,000 to 180,000 clones, roughly nine tenths of them singletons. The sample here was peripheral blood, taken on day 0 of AZD1222 vaccination. The source of this sequence is an adult in good health.

CDR3 DNA sequence: TGTGCCAGCAGCCCCAGCCCCTTTGGAAACACCATATATTTT. As protein: CASSPSPFGNTIYF. This chain joins TRBV7-7 and TRBJ1-3, with D hard to call. The CDR3 has 14 amino acids. Germline V gives CDR1 SSHAT, CDR2 FNYEAQ (reference sequence). The V end lost 5 bases, the J end lost 3 bases, and 11 bases lay between the germline ends.